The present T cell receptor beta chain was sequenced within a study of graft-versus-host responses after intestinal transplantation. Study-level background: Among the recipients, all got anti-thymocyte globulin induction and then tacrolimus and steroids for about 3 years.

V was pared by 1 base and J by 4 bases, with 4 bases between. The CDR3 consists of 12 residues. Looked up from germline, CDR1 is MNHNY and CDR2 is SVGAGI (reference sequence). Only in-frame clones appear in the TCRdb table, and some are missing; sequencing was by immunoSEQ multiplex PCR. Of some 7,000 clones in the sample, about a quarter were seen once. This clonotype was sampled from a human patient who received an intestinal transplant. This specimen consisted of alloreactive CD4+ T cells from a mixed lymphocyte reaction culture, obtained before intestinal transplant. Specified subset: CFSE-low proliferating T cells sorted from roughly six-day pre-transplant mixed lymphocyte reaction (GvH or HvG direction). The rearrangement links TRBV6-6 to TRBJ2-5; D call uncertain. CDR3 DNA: TGTGCCAGCAGTTACTTGACAGAGACCCAGTACTTC. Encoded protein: CASSYLTETQYF.